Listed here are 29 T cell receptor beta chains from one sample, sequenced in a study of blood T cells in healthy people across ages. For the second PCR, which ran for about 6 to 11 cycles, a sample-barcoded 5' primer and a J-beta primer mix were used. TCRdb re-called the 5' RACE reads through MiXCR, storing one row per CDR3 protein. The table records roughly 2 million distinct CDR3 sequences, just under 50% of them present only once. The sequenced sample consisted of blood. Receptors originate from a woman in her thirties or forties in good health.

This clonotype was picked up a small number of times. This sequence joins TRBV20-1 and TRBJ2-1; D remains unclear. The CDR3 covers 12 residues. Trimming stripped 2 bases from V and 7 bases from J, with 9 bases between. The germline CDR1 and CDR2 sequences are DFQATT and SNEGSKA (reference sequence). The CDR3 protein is CSARNRDNEQFF. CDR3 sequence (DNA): TGCAGTGCTAGAAATCGAGATAATGAGCAGTTCTTC.

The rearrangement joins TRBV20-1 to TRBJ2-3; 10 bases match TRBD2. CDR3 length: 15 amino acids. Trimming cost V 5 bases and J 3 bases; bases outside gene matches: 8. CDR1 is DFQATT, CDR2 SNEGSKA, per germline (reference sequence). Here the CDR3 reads CSAPPAGGPTDTQYF. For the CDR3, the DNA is TGCAGTGCTCCTCCAGCGGGGGGGCCTACAGATACGCAGTATTTT.

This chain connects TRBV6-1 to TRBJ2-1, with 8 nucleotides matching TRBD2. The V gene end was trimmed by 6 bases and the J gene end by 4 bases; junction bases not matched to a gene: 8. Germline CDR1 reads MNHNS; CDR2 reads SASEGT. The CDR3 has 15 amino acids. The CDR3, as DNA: TGTGCCAGCAGGGCGACACTAGCGGTGTACAATGAGCAGTTCTTC. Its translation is CASRATLAVYNEQFF.

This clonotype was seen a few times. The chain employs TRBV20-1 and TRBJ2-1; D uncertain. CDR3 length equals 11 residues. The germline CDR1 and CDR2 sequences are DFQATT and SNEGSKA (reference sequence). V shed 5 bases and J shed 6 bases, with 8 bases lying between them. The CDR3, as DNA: TGCAGTGCTTTTAGGCTCAATGAGCAGTTCTTC. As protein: CSAFRLNEQFF.

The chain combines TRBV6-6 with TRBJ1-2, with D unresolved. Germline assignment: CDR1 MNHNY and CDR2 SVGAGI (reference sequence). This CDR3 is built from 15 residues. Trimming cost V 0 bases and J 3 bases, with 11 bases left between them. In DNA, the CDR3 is TGTGCCAGCAGTTACTCGATGAGGGTAGACTATGGCTACACCTTC. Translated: CASSYSMRVDYGYTF.

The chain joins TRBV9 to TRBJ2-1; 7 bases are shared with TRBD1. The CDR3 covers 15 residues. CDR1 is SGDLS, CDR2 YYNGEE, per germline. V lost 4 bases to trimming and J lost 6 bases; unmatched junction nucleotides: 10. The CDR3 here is CASSPSDRAFNEQFF. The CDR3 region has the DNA TGTGCCAGCAGCCCGAGCGACAGGGCATTCAATGAGCAGTTCTTC.

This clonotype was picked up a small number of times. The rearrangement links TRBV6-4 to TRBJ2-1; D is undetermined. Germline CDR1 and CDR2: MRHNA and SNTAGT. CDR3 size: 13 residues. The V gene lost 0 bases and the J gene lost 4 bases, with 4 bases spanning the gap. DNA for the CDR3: TGTGCCAGCAGTGACTCACCATACAATGAGCAGTTCTTC. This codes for CASSDSPYNEQFF.

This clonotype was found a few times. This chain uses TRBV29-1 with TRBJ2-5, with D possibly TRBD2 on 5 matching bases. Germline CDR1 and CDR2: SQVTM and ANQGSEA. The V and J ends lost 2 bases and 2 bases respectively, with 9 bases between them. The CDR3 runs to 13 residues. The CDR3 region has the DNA TGCAGCGTTGAAAGGGAGCTACAAGAGACCCAGTACTTC. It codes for CSVERELQETQYF.

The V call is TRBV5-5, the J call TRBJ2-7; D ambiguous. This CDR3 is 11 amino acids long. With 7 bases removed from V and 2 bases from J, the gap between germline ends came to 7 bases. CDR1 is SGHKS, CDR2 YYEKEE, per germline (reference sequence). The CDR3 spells CASHYTYEQYF. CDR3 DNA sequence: TGTGCCAGCCACTATACCTACGAGCAGTACTTC.

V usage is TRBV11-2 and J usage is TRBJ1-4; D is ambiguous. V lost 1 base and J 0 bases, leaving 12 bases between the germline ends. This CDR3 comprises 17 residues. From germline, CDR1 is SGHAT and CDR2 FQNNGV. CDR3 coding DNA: TGTGCCAGCAGCTTAGCGGGCGGACGAACAACTAATGAAAAACTGTTTTTT. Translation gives CASSLAGGRTTNEKLFF.

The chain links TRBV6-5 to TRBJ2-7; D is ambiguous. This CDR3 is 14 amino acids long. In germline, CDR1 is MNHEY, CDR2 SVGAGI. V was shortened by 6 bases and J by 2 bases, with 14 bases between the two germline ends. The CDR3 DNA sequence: TGTGCCAGCAGGCCGGCACAGCCACCCTACGAGCAGTACTTC. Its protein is CASRPAQPPYEQYF.

As DNA, the CDR3 is TGTGCCAGCAGTTACTCGGACGCTGGGGCCAACGTCCTGACTTTC. Translation gives CASSYSDAGANVLTF. The chain has TRBV6-5 and TRBJ2-6; the D is unclear. The CDR3 covers 15 residues. CDR1 is MNHEY and CDR2 is SVGAGI in the germline V gene. V lost 0 bases, J lost 2 bases, and 5 bases lay in between.

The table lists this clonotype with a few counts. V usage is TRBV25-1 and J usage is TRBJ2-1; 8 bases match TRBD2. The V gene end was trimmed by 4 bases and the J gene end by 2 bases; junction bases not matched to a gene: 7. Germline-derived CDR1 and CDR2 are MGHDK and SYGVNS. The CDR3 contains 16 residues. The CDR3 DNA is TGTGCCAGCAGTGGAGATAAGCGGGGGCCCTACAATGAGCAGTTCTTC. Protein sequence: CASSGDKRGPYNEQFF.

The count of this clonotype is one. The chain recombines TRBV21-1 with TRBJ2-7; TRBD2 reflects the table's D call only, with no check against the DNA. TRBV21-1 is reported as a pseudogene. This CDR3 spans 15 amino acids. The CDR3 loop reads CASTILPRDFYEQYF. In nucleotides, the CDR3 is TGTGCCAGCACCATACTTCCGAGGGACTTTTACGAGCAGTACTTC.

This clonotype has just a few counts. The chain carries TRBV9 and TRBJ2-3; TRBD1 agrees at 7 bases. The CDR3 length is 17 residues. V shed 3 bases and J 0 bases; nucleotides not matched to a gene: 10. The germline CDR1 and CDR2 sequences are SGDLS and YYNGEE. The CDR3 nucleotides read TGTGCCAGCAGCGCCTGGGACAGCCTGACTAGCACAGATACGCAGTATTTT. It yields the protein CASSAWDSLTSTDTQYF.

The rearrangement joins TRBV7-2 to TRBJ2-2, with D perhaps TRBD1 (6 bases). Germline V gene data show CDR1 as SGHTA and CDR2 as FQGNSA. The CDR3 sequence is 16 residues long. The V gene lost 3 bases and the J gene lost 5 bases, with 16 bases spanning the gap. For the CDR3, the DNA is TGTGCCAGCAGCTTCGGTACAGGGACGAGGACCGGGGAGCTGTTTTTT. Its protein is CASSFGTGTRTGELFF.

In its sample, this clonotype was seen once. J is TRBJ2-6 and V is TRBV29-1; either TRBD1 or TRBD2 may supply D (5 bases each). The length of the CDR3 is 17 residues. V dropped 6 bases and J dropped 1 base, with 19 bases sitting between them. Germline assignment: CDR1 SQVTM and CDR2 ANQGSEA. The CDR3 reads CSVRLSGAPSGANVLTF. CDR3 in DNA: TGCAGCGTCCGCCTGTCCGGGGCCCCATCTGGGGCCAACGTCCTGACTTTC.

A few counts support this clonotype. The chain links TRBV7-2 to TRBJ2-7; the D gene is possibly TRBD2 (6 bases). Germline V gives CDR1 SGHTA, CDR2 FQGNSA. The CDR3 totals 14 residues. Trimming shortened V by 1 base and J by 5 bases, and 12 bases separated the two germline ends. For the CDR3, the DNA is TGTGCCAGCAGCTTAGGCAGCGGGTCGAACGAGCAGTACTTC. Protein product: CASSLGSGSNEQYF.

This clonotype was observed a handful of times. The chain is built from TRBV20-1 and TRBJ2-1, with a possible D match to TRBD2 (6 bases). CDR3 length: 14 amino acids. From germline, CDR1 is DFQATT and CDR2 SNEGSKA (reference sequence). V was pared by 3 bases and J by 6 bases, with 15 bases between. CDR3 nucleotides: TGCAGTGCTAGGGGGGACTCGATTCGCAATGAGCAGTTCTTC. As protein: CSARGDSIRNEQFF.

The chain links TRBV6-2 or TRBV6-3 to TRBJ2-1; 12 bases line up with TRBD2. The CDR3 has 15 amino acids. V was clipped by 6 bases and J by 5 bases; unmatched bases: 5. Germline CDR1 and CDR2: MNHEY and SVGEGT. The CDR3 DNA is TGTGCCAGCAGGCGACTAGCGGGGGATAACAATGAGCAGTTCTTC. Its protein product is CASRRLAGDNNEQFF.

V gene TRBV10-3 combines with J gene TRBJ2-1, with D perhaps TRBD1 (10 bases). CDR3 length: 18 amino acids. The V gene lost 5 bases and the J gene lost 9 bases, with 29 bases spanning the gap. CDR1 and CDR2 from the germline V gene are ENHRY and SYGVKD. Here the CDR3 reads CAISLGQGLAGAEIEQFF. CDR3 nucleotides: TGTGCCATCAGTCTGGGACAGGGGTTAGCGGGAGCCGAGATTGAGCAGTTCTTC.

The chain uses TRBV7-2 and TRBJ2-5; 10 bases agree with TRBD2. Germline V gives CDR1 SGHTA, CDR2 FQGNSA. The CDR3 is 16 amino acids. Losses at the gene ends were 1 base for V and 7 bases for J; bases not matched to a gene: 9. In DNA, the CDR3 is TGTGCCAGCAGCTTAGGCCAGCGGGGGGGGGTATGGACCCAGTACTTC. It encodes CASSLGQRGGVWTQYF.

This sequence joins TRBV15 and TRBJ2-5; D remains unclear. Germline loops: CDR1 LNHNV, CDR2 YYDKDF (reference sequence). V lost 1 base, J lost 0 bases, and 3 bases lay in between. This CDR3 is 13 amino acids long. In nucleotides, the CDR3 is TGTGCCACCAGCAGAGGAGACCAAGAGACCCAGTACTTC. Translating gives CATSRGDQETQYF.

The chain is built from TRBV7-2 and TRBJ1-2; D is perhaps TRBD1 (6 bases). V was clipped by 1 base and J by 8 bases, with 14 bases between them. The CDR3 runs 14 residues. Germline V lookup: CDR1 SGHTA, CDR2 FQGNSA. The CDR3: CASSLEGRGGGYTF. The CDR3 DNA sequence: TGTGCCAGCAGCTTAGAGGGCAGGGGAGGAGGCTACACCTTC.

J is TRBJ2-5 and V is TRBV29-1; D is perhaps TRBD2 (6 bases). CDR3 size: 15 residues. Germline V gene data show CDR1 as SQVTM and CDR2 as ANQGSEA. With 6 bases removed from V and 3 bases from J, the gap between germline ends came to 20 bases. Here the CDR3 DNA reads TGCAGCGTCTCTGGCGGGGCGTCACTAGAAGAGACCCAGTACTTC. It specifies CSVSGGASLEETQYF. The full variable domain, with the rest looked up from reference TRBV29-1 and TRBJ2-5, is SAVISQKPSRDICQRGTSLTIQCQVDSQVTMMFWYRQQPGQSLTLIATANQGSEATYESGFVIDKFPISRPNLTFSTLTVSNMSPEDSSIYLCSVSGGASLEETQYFGPGTRLLVL.

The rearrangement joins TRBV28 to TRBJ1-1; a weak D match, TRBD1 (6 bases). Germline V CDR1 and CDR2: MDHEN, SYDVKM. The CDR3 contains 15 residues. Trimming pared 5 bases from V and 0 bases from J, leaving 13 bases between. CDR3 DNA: TGTGCCAGCAGTCCGTACAGGGAAGTGAACACTGAAGCTTTCTTT. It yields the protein CASSPYREVNTEAFF.

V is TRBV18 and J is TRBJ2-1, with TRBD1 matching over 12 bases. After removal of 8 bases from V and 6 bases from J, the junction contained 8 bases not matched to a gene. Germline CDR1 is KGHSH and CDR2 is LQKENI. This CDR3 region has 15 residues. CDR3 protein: CASASGTGGINEQFF. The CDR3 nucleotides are TGTGCCAGCGCGTCCGGGACAGGGGGCATCAATGAGCAGTTCTTC. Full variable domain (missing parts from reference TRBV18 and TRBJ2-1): NAGVMQNPRHLVRRRGQEARLRCSPMKGHSHVYWYRQLPEEGLKFMVYLQKENIIDESGMPKERFSAEFPKEGPSILRIQQVVRGDSAAYFCASASGTGGINEQFFGPGTRLTVL.

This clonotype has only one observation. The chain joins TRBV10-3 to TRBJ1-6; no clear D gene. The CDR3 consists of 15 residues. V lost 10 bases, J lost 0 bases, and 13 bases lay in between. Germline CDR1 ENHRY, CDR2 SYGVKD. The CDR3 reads CATQASSSYNSPLHF. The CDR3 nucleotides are TGTGCCACCCAGGCCTCTAGCTCCTATAATTCACCCCTCCACTTT.

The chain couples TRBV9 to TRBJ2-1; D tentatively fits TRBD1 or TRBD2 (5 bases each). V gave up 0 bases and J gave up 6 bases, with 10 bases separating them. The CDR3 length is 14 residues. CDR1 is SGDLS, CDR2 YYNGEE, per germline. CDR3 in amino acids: CASSVGQGANEQFF. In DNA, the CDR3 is TGTGCCAGCAGCGTAGGGCAGGGAGCCAATGAGCAGTTCTTC.